This T cell receptor beta chain was documented in a study of precursors of human CD4 cytotoxic T cells (dated by TCRdb to 2016 to 2018). Looking at the study overall: In total, CD4+ memory subsets from some 13 donors went into the bulk TCR-seq analysis. TCR-seq analysis of roughly 15 donors yielded TCRalpha and TCRbeta chain sequences (table S7).

To test for a precursor-effector relationship among CD4 cytotoxic T cells, four sorted CD4+ memory subsets (TCM, TEM, IL-7Rhigh TEMRA, IL-7R- TEMRA) underwent bulk UMI-based TCR sequencing. Cells were obtained from peripheral blood mononuclear cells isolated from human blood. CDR1 and CDR2 were assigned from the germline V gene (reference sequence) as SEHNR and FQNEAQ. V was cut back by 1 base and J by 4 bases, leaving a gap of 14 bases between them. There are 15 amino acids in the CDR3, from cysteine to phenylalanine inclusive. The read is trimmed to its CDR3 DNA, 45 bases read in frame from base 1. General findings and caveats noted by the study authors: Some bulk TCR-seq comparisons included only about 95% of the 14 donors, suggesting not every subset was available for every donor. Compared with the TCM and TEM subsets, the IL-7Rhigh and IL-7R- TEMRA subsets had more restricted TCR repertoires, marked by lower diversity and more expanded clonotypes. Expanded effector clonotypes made up a larger fraction of IL-7Rhigh TEMRA clonotypes than of TEM or TCM clonotypes. The limitation that the direction of differentiation between precursor and effector cells cannot be definitively established by a human observational design was noted by the authors.

With regard to this clonotype: What this receptor recognizes is not known. No base-level quality is on record; no much larger clone is a single base apart.

Sequenced using an Illumina MiSeq. The study's own analysis went as follows. Repertoire diversity was measured with the Shannon-Wiener index computed in VDJtools. A TCRbeta clonotype was considered expanded if its clonotype frequency was 3 or more. TCRdb trimmed public reads at Q25 via fastp, called clones via MiXCR and kept in-frame beta chains. CDR3 protein duplicates are merged, each entry listing the most common genes and DNA. These V and J calls rely on TCRdb rather than the paper's analysis. This sample lists several hundred distinct CDR3 sequences; approximately 15% were detected once. The ten largest clonotypes hold approximately 10% of the sample.

This chain is built from TRBV7-9 and TRBJ2-7; confidence is insufficient to name the D gene. The sequencing sample was made of memory CD4+ T cells from blood (PBMCs). The source of this sequence is a human donor in good health. The CDR3 corresponds to CASSLVSWSAYEQYF. The DNA sequence follows: TGTGCCAGCAGCTTAGTTTCTTGGTCGGCTTACGAGCAGTACTTC.